The following is a T cell receptor beta chain sequence with its context. Stated time point: after neoadjuvant nivolumab, at surgical resection. V lost 5 bases, J lost 8 bases, and 11 bases lay in between. This CDR3 spans 12 amino acids. CDR1 is MNHEY and CDR2 is SMNVEV in the germline V gene (reference sequence). The data were obtained in a study of neoadjuvant anti-PD-1 for oral cavity cancer. Measured with immunoSEQ multiplex PCR; TCRdb has only the in-frame clones, and not every one. Seen here are 23,000 or so clones, 26% observed once, and the top ten hold around 16%. The chain couples TRBV27 to TRBJ2-3; D gene uncertain. The source was tumor tissue, collected after nivolumab (anti-PD-1) treatment. This clonotype was obtained from a person between 40 and 85 years old with oral cavity squamous cell carcinoma. The CDR3 sequence is CASSQIPGTQYF. The CDR3 nucleotides read TGTGCCAGCAGTCAGATCCCGGGTACGCAGTATTTT.